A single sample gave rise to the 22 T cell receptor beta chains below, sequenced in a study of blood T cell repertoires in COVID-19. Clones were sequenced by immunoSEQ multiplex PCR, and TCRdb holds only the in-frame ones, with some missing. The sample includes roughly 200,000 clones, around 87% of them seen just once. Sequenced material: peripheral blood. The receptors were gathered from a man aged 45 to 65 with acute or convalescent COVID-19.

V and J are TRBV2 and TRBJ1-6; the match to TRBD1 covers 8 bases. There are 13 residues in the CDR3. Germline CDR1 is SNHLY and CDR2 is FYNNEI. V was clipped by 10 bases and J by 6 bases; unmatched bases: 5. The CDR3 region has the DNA TGTGCCATCACGGACAGGGCTAATTCACCCCTCCACTTT. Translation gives CAITDRANSPLHF.

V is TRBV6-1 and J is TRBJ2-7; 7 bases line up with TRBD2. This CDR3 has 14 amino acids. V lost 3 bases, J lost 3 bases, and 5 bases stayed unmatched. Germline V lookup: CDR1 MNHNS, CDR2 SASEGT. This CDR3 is CASSDRLALYEQYV. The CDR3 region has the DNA TGTGCCAGCAGTGACAGACTAGCACTCTACGAGCAGTACGTC.

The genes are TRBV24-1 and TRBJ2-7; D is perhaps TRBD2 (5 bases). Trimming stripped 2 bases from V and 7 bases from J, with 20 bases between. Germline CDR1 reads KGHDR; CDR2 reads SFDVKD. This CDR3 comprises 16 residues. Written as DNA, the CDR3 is TGTGCCACCAGTGATTACACCGCCGGGATCCCCGGGGAGCAGTACTTC. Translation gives CATSDYTAGIPGEQYF.

The CDR3 DNA sequence: TGTGCCAGCAGCCGACAGAACACTGAAGCTTTCTTT. This encodes CASSRQNTEAFF. The chain carries TRBV7-9 and TRBJ1-1; D uncertain. Trimming removed 5 bases from V and 1 base from J, with 5 bases in between. Germline V lookup: CDR1 SEHNR, CDR2 FQNEAQ (reference sequence). The CDR3 has 12 amino acids. The full variable domain, its missing parts supplied by reference TRBV7-9 and TRBJ1-1, is DTGVSQNPRHKITKRGQNVTFRCDPISEHNRLYWYRQTLGQGPEFLTYFQNEAQLEKSRLLSDRFSAERPKGSFSTLEIQRTEQGDSAMYLCASSRQNTEAFFGQGTRLTVV.

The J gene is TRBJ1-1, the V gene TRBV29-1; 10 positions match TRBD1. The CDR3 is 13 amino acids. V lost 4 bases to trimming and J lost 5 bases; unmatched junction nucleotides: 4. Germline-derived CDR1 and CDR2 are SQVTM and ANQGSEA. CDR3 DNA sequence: TGCAGCGTTGGGACAGGGGGAATGACTGAAGCTTTCTTT. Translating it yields CSVGTGGMTEAFF.

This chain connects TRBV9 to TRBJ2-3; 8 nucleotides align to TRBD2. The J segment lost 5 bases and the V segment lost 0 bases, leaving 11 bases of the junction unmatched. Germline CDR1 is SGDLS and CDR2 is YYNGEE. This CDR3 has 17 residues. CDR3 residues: CASSVGNPGGPLDTQYF. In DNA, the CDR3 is TGTGCCAGCAGCGTAGGTAATCCGGGGGGGCCTTTAGATACGCAGTATTTT. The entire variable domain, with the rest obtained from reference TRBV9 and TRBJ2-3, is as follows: DSGVTQTPKHLITATGQRVTLRCSPRSGDLSVYWYQQSLDQGLQFLIQYYNGEERAKGNILERFSAQQFPDLHSELNLSSLELGDSALYFCASSVGNPGGPLDTQYFGPGTRLTVL.

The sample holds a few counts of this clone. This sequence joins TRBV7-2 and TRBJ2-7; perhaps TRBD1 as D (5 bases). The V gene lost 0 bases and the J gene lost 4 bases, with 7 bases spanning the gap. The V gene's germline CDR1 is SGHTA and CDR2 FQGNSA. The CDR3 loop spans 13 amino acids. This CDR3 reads CASSLARQYEQYV. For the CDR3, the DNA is TGTGCCAGCAGCTTAGCCCGACAGTACGAGCAGTACGTC.

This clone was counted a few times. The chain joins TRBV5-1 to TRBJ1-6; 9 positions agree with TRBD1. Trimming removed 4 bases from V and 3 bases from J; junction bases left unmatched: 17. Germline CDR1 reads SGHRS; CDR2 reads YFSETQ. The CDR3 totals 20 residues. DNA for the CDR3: TGCGCCAGCAGCGAATACCCCGGGACAGGGATAGGGGACTATAATTCACCCCTCCACTTT. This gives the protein CASSEYPGTGIGDYNSPLHF. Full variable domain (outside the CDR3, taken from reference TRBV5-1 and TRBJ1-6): KAGVTQTPRYLIKTRGQQVTLSCSPISGHRSVSWYQQTPGQGLQFLFEYFSETQRNKGNFPGRFSGRQFSNSRSEMNVSTLELGDSALYLCASSEYPGTGIGDYNSPLHFGNGTRLTVT.

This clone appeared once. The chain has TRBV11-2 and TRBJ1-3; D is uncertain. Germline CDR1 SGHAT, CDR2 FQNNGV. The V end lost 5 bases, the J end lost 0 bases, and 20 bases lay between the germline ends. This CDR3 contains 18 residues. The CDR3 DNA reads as TGTGCCAGCAGCAAATCCGGGATCATCTTACCCTCTGGAAACACCATATATTTT. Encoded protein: CASSKSGIILPSGNTIYF. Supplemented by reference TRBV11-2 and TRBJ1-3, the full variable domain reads EAGVAQSPRYKIIEKRQSVAFWCNPISGHATLYWYQQILGQGPKLLIQFQNNGVVDDSQLPKDRFSAERLKGVDSTLKIQPAKLEDSAVYLCASSKSGIILPSGNTIYFGEGSWLTVV.

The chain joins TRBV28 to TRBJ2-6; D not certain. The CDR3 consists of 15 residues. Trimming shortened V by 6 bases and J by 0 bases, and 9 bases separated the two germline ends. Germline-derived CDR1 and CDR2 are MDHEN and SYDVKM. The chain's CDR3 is CASSPLGSGANVLTF. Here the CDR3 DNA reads TGTGCCAGCAGCCCGCTCGGCTCTGGGGCCAACGTCCTGACTTTC. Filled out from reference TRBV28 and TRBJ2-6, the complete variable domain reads DVKVTQSSRYLVKRTGEKVFLECVQDMDHENMFWYRQDPGLGLRLIYFSYDVKMKEKGDIPEGYSVSREKKERFSLILESASTNQTSMYLCASSPLGSGANVLTFGAGSRLTVL.

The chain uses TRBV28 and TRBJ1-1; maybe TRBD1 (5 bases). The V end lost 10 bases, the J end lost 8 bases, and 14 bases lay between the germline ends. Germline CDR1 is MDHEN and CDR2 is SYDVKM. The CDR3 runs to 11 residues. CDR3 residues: CATSSGGEAFF. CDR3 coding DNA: TGTGCCACCAGCTCGGGGGGAGAAGCTTTCTTT.

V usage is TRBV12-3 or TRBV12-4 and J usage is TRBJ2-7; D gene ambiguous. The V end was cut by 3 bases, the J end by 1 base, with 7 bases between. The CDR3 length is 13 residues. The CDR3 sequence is CASSFPQSYEQYF. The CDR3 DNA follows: TGTGCCAGCAGTTTTCCACAATCCTACGAGCAGTACTTC.

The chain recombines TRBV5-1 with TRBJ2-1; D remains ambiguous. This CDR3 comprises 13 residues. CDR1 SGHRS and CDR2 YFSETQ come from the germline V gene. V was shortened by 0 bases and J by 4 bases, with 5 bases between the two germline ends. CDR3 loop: CASSLAVYNEQFF. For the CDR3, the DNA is TGCGCCAGCAGCTTGGCCGTATACAATGAGCAGTTCTTC.

The DNA of the CDR3 is TGTGCCAGCAGCTCTCGAGGCACCCCGGCGGGCACAGATACGCAGTATTTT. This encodes CASSSRGTPAGTDTQYF. The V gene is TRBV5-6, the J gene TRBJ2-3, with unresolved D. Germline V gene lookup returns CDR1 SGHDT and CDR2 YYEEEE. This CDR3 has 17 residues. Trimming took 3 bases from V and 1 from J, leaving 18 bases between them.

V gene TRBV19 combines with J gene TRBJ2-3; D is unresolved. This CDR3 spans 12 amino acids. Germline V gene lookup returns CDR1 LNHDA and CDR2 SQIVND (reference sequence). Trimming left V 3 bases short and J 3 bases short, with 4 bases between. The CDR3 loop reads CASSIGTDTQYF. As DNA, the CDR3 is TGTGCCAGTAGTATCGGGACAGATACGCAGTATTTT.

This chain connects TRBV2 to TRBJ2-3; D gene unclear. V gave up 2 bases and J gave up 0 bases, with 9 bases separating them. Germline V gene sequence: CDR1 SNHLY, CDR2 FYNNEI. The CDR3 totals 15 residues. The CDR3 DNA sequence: TGTGCCAGCAGTGAACGTCGAGCCAGCACAGATACGCAGTATTTT. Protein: CASSERRASTDTQYF.

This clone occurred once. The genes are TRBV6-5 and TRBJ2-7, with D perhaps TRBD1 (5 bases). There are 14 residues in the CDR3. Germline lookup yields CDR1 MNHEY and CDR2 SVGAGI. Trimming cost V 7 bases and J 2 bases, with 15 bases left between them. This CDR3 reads CASKRQRTTYEQYV. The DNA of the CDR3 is TGTGCCAGCAAACGACAGCGAACCACCTACGAGCAGTACGTC.

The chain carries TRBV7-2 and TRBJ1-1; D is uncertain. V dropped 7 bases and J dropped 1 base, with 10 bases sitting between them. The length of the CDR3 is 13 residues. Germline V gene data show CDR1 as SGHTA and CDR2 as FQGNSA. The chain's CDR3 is CASTPDKNTEAFF. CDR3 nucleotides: TGTGCCAGCACACCAGACAAGAACACTGAAGCTTTCTTT.

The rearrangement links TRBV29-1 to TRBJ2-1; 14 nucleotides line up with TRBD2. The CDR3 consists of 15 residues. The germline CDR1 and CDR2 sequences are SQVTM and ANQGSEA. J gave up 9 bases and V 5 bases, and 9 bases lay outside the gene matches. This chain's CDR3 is CSVLLGLAGVGEQFF. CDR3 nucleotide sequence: TGCAGCGTTCTCTTGGGACTAGCGGGAGTGGGTGAGCAGTTCTTC.

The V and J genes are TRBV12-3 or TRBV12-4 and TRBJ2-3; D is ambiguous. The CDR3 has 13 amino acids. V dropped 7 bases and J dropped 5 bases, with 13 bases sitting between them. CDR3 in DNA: TGTGCCAGCACCAGGTGGTCCGGAGATACGCAGTATTTT. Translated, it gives CASTRWSGDTQYF.

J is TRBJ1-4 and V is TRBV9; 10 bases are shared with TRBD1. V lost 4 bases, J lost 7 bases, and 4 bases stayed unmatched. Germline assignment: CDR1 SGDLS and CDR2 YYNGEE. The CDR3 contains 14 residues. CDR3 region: CASSSDRGREKLFF. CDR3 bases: TGTGCCAGCAGCTCCGACAGGGGGCGTGAAAAACTGTTTTTT.

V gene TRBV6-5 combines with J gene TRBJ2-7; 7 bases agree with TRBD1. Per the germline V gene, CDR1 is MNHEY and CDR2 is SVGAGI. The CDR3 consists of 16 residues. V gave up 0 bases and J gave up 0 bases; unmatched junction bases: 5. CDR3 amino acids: CASSYSSGQISYEQYF. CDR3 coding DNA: TGTGCCAGCAGTTACTCTTCGGGACAGATCTCCTACGAGCAGTACTTC.